This TCR beta chain was profiled in a study of radiotherapy plus CTLA-4 blockade in lung cancer. Assay used: immunoSEQ multiplex PCR; TCRdb lists only in-frame clones, some missing. The top ten clones hold 6.9% of a sample with 130,000 or so clones, approximately 90% of them seen once. The CDR3 runs 12 residues. V was cut by 8 bases and J by 2 bases, with 7 bases left in between. Germline CDR1 and CDR2: MNHNS and SASEGT. The TCR was taken from a human donor with non-small cell lung cancer that progressed on radiotherapy plus ipilimumab. The specimen was peripheral blood, collected from a patient treated with radiotherapy plus ipilimumab. This chain uses TRBV6-1 with TRBJ1-3; D unresolved. The CDR3 sequence: CASLAAGNTIYF. DNA of the CDR3: TGTGCCAGCTTGGCAGCTGGAAACACCATATATTTT.